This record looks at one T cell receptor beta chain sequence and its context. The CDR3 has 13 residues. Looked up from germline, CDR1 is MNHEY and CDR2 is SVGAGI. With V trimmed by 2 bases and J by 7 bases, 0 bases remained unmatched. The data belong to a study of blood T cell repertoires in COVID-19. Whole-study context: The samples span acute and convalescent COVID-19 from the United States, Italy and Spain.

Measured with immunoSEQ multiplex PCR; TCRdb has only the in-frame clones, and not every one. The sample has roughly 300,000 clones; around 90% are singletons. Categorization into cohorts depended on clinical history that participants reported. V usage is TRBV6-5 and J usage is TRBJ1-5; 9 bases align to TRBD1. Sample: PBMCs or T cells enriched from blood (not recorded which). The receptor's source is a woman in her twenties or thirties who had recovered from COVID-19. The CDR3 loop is CASSYDRGQPQHF. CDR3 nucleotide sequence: TGTGCCAGCAGTTACGACAGGGGGCAGCCCCAGCATTTT.